This T cell receptor beta chain was captured in a study of cytomegalovirus exposure and HLA in healthy donors. Findings and caveats of the study: Among the CMV-associated chains, a few were confirmed in vitro as specific for CMV antigens. The authors later linked a missense DCLRE1C variant to TCR beta V- and J-gene trimming.

Germline V gene sequence: CDR1 SSHAT, CDR2 FNYEAQ (reference sequence). The CDR3 consists of 13 residues. Trimming removed 5 bases from V and 2 bases from J, with 9 bases in between. This clone was detected a few times. No antigen is known for it. The PCR contained 60 Vbeta and 13 Jbeta primers. Clones were read by immunoSEQ multiplex PCR, and TCRdb kept only the in-frame ones, dropping some. This table holds 45,000 to 60,000 clones, 72% found once. Sequencing was done on a sample of PBMCs. The rearrangement uses TRBV7-7 and TRBJ1-1, with unresolved D. The sequence was obtained from a woman aged 50 to 60 in good health and CMV-seronegative. In DNA, the CDR3 is TGTGCCAGCAGCCCCGAGTCTAACACTGAAGCTTTCTTT. Its translation is CASSPESNTEAFF.